This TCR beta chain was obtained from a study of cytomegalovirus exposure and HLA in healthy donors (dated by TCRdb to about 2017). Turning to the overall study: An earlier analysis of a few hundred of the donors reported 276 Gb of sequence data and 117 million unique TCR beta sequences obtained from some 200 million T cells. Roughly 300 gigabases of sequencing data and roughly 90 million unique TCR sequences were included in an early release covering over 600 HLA-typed donors. Among the roughly 370 genotyped donors, under 90% belonged to the genetic ancestry cluster associated with self-reported Caucasian donors. The study aimed to test whether signatures of past pathogen exposure could be identified by cataloging public T cell receptors. The study profiled the T cell repertoires of more than 500 subjects by immunosequencing and related them to cytomegalovirus serostatus. In addition to the first cohort of 666 subjects, a separate validation cohort of approximately 110 different subjects was used. The study combined high-throughput TCR immunosequencing, statistical association of individual TCRs with disease status, and machine learning to predict cytomegalovirus infection status. A later analysis re-examined previously published TCR beta repertoires from just over 650 donors and added high-resolution HLA genotyping to investigate patterns of TCR occurrence. In the later analysis, no new phenotypic data were used to find candidate immune exposures; instead, reliance was placed on TCR beta sequences and their occurrence across donors. An earlier analysis of more than 450 of the donors used high-throughput TCR beta sequencing to judge whether each TCR beta V gene segment behaved as functional or pseudogenic. Donor age, sex, ethnicity and CMV serostatus were compiled together with the repertoire data. A later genetic analysis used genome-wide SNP genotypes for about 60% of the roughly 670 donors, treating that subset as a discovery cohort. All discovery cohort repertoires had been generated on a single sequencing platform. HLA typing covered class I and class II loci at four-digit resolution. The number of donors typed differed by locus, with roughly 620-630 for A, B, C, DRB1 and DQB1, around 520 for DQA1, some 570 for DPA1, and about 450 for DPB1. About 5 DR-DQ haplotypes were handled as single units for association and clustering, since linkage in the cohort was strong. On average, 235,054 unique TCR beta nucleotide sequences were sequenced per donor among some 430 genotyped donors of the cohort, with 15% to 20% of those sequences being non-productive. Summary of the overall study and its limitations: Compared with the approximately 670-donor mean, donors in an Asian-associated ancestry cluster had fewer N-insertions in productive TCRs, according to a later genetic analysis. Roughly uniform sequencing depth across donors was assumed in presence/absence analyses, although this assumption may not hold. A total of 150 or so TCR beta chains were listed by the study as associated with cytomegalovirus. A further reported finding was that TCR beta sequences accurately predicted the HLA-A and HLA-B alleles for most subjects in the first cohort. According to the authors, the approach could potentially be generalized to other disease states and immunological phenotypes. Some IMGT-functional V segments, including TRBV6-2 and TRBV6-3, could not be distinguished by the 87-base-pair reads and were therefore excluded. A cluster of highly shared sequence variants was judged likely to be a technical artifact of the sequencing pipeline. Broadly in line with IMGT annotations, most TCR beta V segments showed up in productive rearrangements about 90% or about 30% of the time in an earlier analysis of about 500 of the donors. The classifier was reported to diagnose cytomegalovirus status with high specificity and sensitivity in both the original and validation cohorts. Immune exposure information for the cohort was limited to CMV serostatus. In a later analysis, HLA-associated TCR beta chains showed more clonal expansion and lower generation probabilities than non-associated chains that were equally common. In a later analysis, TCR association rates were found to vary across HLA loci, with the most associated TCRs seen for DRB1 alleles and the fewest for HLA-C alleles. In a later analysis, most CMV-associated TCR beta chains were found to appear HLA-restricted, with HLA associations seemingly driven largely by CMV exposure. HLA typing was unavailable for some donors at each locus, so association tests used only the typed subset. Linkage disequilibrium might explain the correlated functional status among segregating V segments, but an unknown experimental factor could not be excluded. Most TCR sequences were seen in very few donors, while some public TCRs were found in many individuals. In vitro tests confirmed that a few of the cytomegalovirus-associated TCR beta chains recognize cytomegalovirus antigens. Some 16 rarely observed V segments, including chromosome 9 orphons, were excluded from the earlier analysis of several hundred of the donors because counts were too low. Assigning TCR associations to individual alleles was difficult when HLA alleles, especially DR and DQ, strongly co-occurred. The cohort was sequenced for TCR beta chains only, and without alpha or paired-chain data the features that could be detected were limited. In a later analysis, several top co-occurrence clusters were reported to appear linked to parvovirus B19, influenza, CMV and Epstein-Barr virus. At a false discovery rate of 0.05, a later analysis linked about 17,000 TCR beta sequences to specific HLA alleles. A later genetic analysis associated a missense DCLRE1C variant with V-gene and J-gene trimming of TCR beta chains, and an independent cohort replicated the association.

Libraries were made using the immunoSEQ multiplex PCR assay. For the multiplex PCR, a mixture combining 60 forward primers for TCR Vbeta segments and 13 reverse primers for TCR Jbeta segments was used. A multiplex PCR assay on genomic DNA amplified the CDR3 region of rearranged TCR beta genes. The Illumina HiSeq System was used to sequence the amplified TCR beta libraries as 87-base-pair reads. Under the source paper's analysis protocol: Across the 700 or so repertoires, a later analysis counted roughly 84 million unique TCR beta chains, approximately 10 million of which were shared by at least two donors. A nearest-neighbor algorithm error-corrected the raw reads and collapsed the reads into unique sequences, merging closely related sequences to remove PCR and sequencing errors. V, D and J gene segments were assigned by aligning CDR3 sequences to IMGT reference sequences. For a sequence to be retained, at least a six-nucleotide match to both a V gene segment and a J gene segment was required. A rearrangement was called productive if the CDR3 had no stop codons and remained in frame with V and J, and every other rearrangement was called non-productive. CDR3 was defined according to IMGT convention as the region running from the second conserved V-encoded cysteine to the conserved J-encoded phenylalanine. Sequences without an unambiguous match to a single V gene segment were excluded from the earlier analysis of 450 to 650 of the donors. An earlier analysis of around 600 of the donors classified V segments as functional when productive rearrangements were above 56.7% and as segregating when the standard deviation between donors was above 5%. A statistical classification framework was developed to diagnose cytomegalovirus status using the catalog of TCR beta chain sequences. In a later analysis, V and J genes were assigned by comparing TCR nucleotide sequences against IMGT/GENE-DB human TR gene sequences. A later analysis assigned CDR3 sequences and most-parsimonious VDJ recombination scenarios with the TCRdist pipeline. In a later analysis, each TCR beta chain was defined by its CDR3 amino acid sequence together with its V-gene family, and reads without a unique V-gene family were excluded. A later analysis removed roughly 590 highly shared, low-generation-probability nucleotide sequences to deal with suspected cross-contamination and a sequencing artifact. For each public chain, a later analysis derived a clonal expansion index from normalized ranks of inferred template counts within each repertoire. In a later analysis, generation probabilities were computed with a VDJ recombination model fitted to out-of-frame rearrangements, and the resulting probabilities were checked against IGoR. In a later analysis, TCR-TCR, TCR-HLA and TCR-CMV co-occurrence was scored with hypergeometric tests, and a repertoire-size bias correction was applied to TCR pairs. In a later analysis, false discovery rates were estimated by permuting HLA or CMV assignments 20 times. In a later analysis, co-occurring TCRs were grouped using DBSCAN, with TCRdist sequence similarity added in when clustering inside HLA-allele-positive subsets. For co-occurrence clustering, repertoires with fewer than 30,000 or more than 120,000 public chains were excluded, along with about five repertoires with anomalous nucleotide sharing. TCRdb's version of the immuneACCESS table is confined to in-frame rearrangements and falls short of the full clone set. An unresolved V gene accounts for under half of the shortfall where checked; the remainder is of unknown origin. Clone size and the V and J calls come from that table; the DNA yielded D and trimming. The sample includes about 130,000 clones, with 74% observed a single time. The top ten clonotypes cover 3% to 4.5% of the sample.

A note on this clone: There is no known antigen for this receptor. One base away there is no much larger clone; base qualities are not given.

The cohort comprised 550 to 700 healthy bone marrow donors. At the time of sampling, every cohort member was nominally healthy, though immune exposures that went unrecorded were likely present. The donor was CMV seropositive and was included in the group of around 300 seropositive cohort members. Each donor provided a peripheral blood sample, and peripheral blood mononuclear cells were used for TCR beta sequencing. The Qiagen DNeasy Blood Extraction Kit was used to extract genomic DNA from the blood cell samples. From the germline V gene (reference sequence), CDR1 is SEHNR and CDR2 is FQNEAQ. From the cysteine through the phenylalanine, the CDR3 covers 12 amino acids. Only the CDR3 DNA is retained, 36 bases long and in frame from the first base. V ends up 5 bases short and J 14 bases short, with an unmatched junction base count of 8.

The sample consisted of PBMCs. The chain uses TRBV7-9 and TRBJ2-1; the central 8 bases match TRBD2. The TCR comes from a man aged 40-49 years in good health and CMV-seropositive. In nucleotides, the sequence is TGTGCCAGCAGCCCCCGGGGGGGGATCGAGTTCTTC. It encodes CASSPRGGIEFF.